The 23 T cell receptor beta chains below were found in one sample sequenced in a study of cytomegalovirus exposure and HLA in healthy donors. A multiplex PCR was run with 60 Vbeta primers and 13 Jbeta primers. Here immunoSEQ multiplex PCR was the method, and the copy in TCRdb shows in-frame clones only, minus some. Of 150,000 to 200,000 clones in the sample, about 80% were seen once. The sequenced sample consisted of PBMCs. The receptors here all came from a man aged 25 to 45 in good health and CMV-seronegative.

V is TRBV7-9 and J is TRBJ1-2, with D maybe TRBD1 (6 bases). V was cut by 10 bases and J by 4 bases, with 19 bases left in between. Germline CDR1 and CDR2: SEHNR and FQNEAQ (reference sequence). CDR3 length: 14 residues. CDR3 loop: CATGVTGQPYGYTF. DNA for the CDR3: TGTGCCACCGGGGTGACAGGCCAGCCCTATGGCTACACCTTC.

The V gene is TRBV9, the J gene TRBJ1-5; the D gene is possibly TRBD1 (6 bases). CDR3 size: 15 residues. Per germline, CDR1 SGDLS and CDR2 YYNGEE. Trimming took 4 bases from V and 6 from J, leaving 17 bases between them. The CDR3 nucleotides are TGTGCCAGCAGCCCAGGGGAGGGGAGCGTTCAGCCCCAGCATTTT. Translated: CASSPGEGSVQPQHF.

The chain joins TRBV7-6 to TRBJ2-7; D gene ambiguous. Germline V gene lookup returns CDR1 SGHVS and CDR2 FNYEAQ. The V end was cut by 1 base, the J end by 2 bases, with 12 bases between. This CDR3 is 15 amino acids long. The CDR3 sequence is CASSLVGGETYEQYF. The CDR3 nucleotides read TGTGCCAGCAGCTTAGTTGGCGGTGAAACCTACGAGCAGTACTTC.

The chain has TRBV4-3 and TRBJ2-3; the D is unclear. Germline values: CDR1 LGHNA, CDR2 YSLEER. This CDR3 is 13 amino acids long. Trimming removed 2 bases from V and 3 bases from J, with 6 bases in between. The CDR3 spells CASSQLLTDTQYF. The CDR3 DNA is TGCGCCAGCAGCCAACTGTTGACAGATACGCAGTATTTT.

V and J are TRBV7-2 and TRBJ1-3; D possibly corresponds to TRBD1 (6 bases). Trimming left V 6 bases short and J 0 bases short, with 12 bases between. The CDR3 runs 15 residues. Germline CDR1 reads SGHTA; CDR2 reads FQGNSA. CDR3 sequence reads: CASSSGTHSGNTIYF. In DNA, the CDR3 is TGTGCCAGCAGTTCCGGGACACACTCTGGAAACACCATATATTTT.

This chain uses TRBV10-1 with TRBJ2-3; D possibly corresponds to TRBD2 (6 bases). Germline V CDR1 and CDR2: WNHNN, SYGVQD (reference sequence). CDR3 length equals 14 residues. V dropped 4 bases and J dropped 4 bases, with 12 bases sitting between them. Here the CDR3 reads CASSASTSSDTQYF. CDR3 nucleotides: TGCGCCAGCAGTGCGTCGACTAGTTCAGATACGCAGTATTTT.

This rearrangement joins TRBV5-1 to TRBJ2-1; TRBD2 matches 9 bases. The V gene end was trimmed by 0 bases and the J gene end by 6 bases; junction bases not matched to a gene: 7. This CDR3 has 16 residues. CDR1 and CDR2 (germline): SGHRS, YFSETQ. The CDR3 DNA sequence: TGCGCCAGCAGCTTGGGGTCTAGCGGGACATCCAATGAGCAGTTCTTC. Translating it yields CASSLGSSGTSNEQFF.

This clone was counted a single time. The chain carries TRBV30 and TRBJ2-7; 7 bases map to TRBD1. The CDR3 runs 15 residues. Germline V lookup: CDR1 GTSNPN, CDR2 SVGIG (reference sequence). Unmatched junction bases numbered 8, after V lost 3 bases and J lost 0 bases. This chain's CDR3 is CAWSVDRAYSYEQYF. CDR3 coding DNA: TGTGCCTGGAGCGTCGACAGGGCGTACTCCTACGAGCAGTACTTC. Combining the CDR3 with reference TRBV30 and TRBJ2-7 gives the whole variable domain SQTIHQWPATLVQPVGSPLSLECTVEGTSNPNLYWYRQAAGRGLQLLFYSVGIGQISSEVPQNLSASRPQDRQFILSSKKLLLSDSGFYLCAWSVDRAYSYEQYFGPGTRLTVT.

The V and J genes are TRBV5-8 and TRBJ1-5; the match to TRBD1 covers 9 bases. V shed 4 bases, J shed 4 bases, and the junction held 6 bases outside the gene matches. CDR1 SGHTS and CDR2 YDEGEE come from the germline V gene. The CDR3 length is 15 residues. The CDR3 loop reads CASSRDRGENQPQHF. Here the CDR3 DNA reads TGTGCCAGCAGCCGAGACAGGGGGGAAAATCAGCCCCAGCATTTT.

This chain uses TRBV6-5 with TRBJ1-1; tentative D call: TRBD1 (5 bases). The CDR3 sequence is 13 residues long. Germline V gives CDR1 MNHEY, CDR2 SVGAGI. Trimming left V 6 bases short and J 2 bases short, with 10 bases between. The CDR3 DNA reads as TGTGCCAGCAGAACACAGGTAAACACTGAAGCTTTCTTT. Translating gives CASRTQVNTEAFF.

The chain couples TRBV11-1 to TRBJ2-4; weak D call: TRBD1 (6 bases). Germline CDR1 and CDR2: SGHAT and FQDESV (reference sequence). CDR3 length: 15 residues. Trimming pared 4 bases from V and 0 bases from J, leaving 10 bases between. The CDR3, as DNA: TGTGCCAGCAGCTCCACAGGGCTAGCCAAAAACATTCAGTACTTC. Its translation: CASSSTGLAKNIQYF.

This chain uses TRBV5-1 with TRBJ1-4, with 8 nucleotides matching TRBD1. The V segment lost 0 bases and the J segment 5 bases; nucleotides outside the gene matches: 0. This CDR3 spans 14 amino acids. Germline loops: CDR1 SGHRS, CDR2 YFSETQ. The CDR3: CASSLGQGNEKLFF. CDR3 DNA sequence: TGCGCCAGCAGCTTGGGACAGGGGAATGAAAAACTGTTTTTT.

The rearrangement joins TRBV6-5 to TRBJ2-7; tentative D call: TRBD1 (6 bases). There are 15 residues in the CDR3. Trimming took 6 bases from V and 2 from J, leaving 17 bases between them. Germline V gene lookup returns CDR1 MNHEY and CDR2 SVGAGI. The CDR3 spells CASSFARGYTYEQYF. For the CDR3, the DNA is TGTGCCAGCAGCTTCGCCAGGGGCTACACCTACGAGCAGTACTTC.

This sequence joins TRBV5-4 and TRBJ1-1; possible D gene TRBD1, 6 bases. Deletions cut 0 bases from V and 4 bases from J, with 10 bases between. Germline loops: CDR1 SGHNT, CDR2 YYREEE (reference sequence). There are 14 residues in the CDR3. CDR3 nucleotides: TGTGCCAGCAGCTTGGACCGAGGGGGCACTGAAGCTTTCTTT. This translates into CASSLDRGGTEAFF.

The chain uses TRBV23-1 and TRBJ1-1, with a possible D match to TRBD1 (6 bases). TRBV23-1 is given ORF status, its function remaining uncertain. V gave up 10 bases and J gave up 1 base, with 13 bases separating them. The CDR3 is made up of 13 amino acids. This CDR3 is CANEQGPNTEAFF. DNA for the CDR3: TGCGCCAACGAACAGGGACCGAACACTGAAGCTTTCTTT.

The chain's CDR3 is CASSRPGSGTGGVGQREQYF. Written as DNA, the CDR3 is TGTGCCAGCAGCAGACCAGGTTCGGGGACAGGGGGCGTAGGGCAGCGCGAGCAGTACTTC. This sequence joins TRBV21-1 and TRBJ2-7; the table gives TRBD1 as D, unverified against the DNA. TRBV21-1 is annotated as a pseudogene. The CDR3 extends over 20 amino acids.

V and J are TRBV25-1 and TRBJ1-1; 8 bases agree with TRBD1. The CDR3 has 15 amino acids. In germline, CDR1 is MGHDK, CDR2 SYGVNS. V lost 1 base and J lost 5; bases outside the gene matches: 6. As DNA, the CDR3 is TGTGCCAGCAGTGAATTTGACAGGGGAAAAACTGAAGCTTTCTTT. Translation gives CASSEFDRGKTEAFF.

This clone was recorded a few times. The chain employs TRBV28 and TRBJ1-5; 7 nucleotides line up with TRBD1. The CDR3 runs 15 residues. With V trimmed by 3 bases and J by 4 bases, 6 bases remained unmatched. Germline assignment: CDR1 MDHEN and CDR2 SYDVKM. For the CDR3, the DNA is TGTGCCAGCAGTTTTTCGGGACAGACTAATCAGCCCCAGCATTTT. It specifies CASSFSGQTNQPQHF.

This clone was detected once. The chain employs TRBV4-3 and TRBJ2-7; the D gene is possibly TRBD2 (5 bases). This CDR3 is built from 15 residues. Germline V gene sequence: CDR1 LGHNA, CDR2 YSLEER. Trimming removed 0 bases from V and 3 bases from J, with 12 bases in between. The CDR3 bases are TGCGCCAGCAGCCAAGAACTAGGGATGAGCTACGAGCAGTACTTC. Amino acids: CASSQELGMSYEQYF.

V gene TRBV21-1 combines with J gene TRBJ2-5; the table's D gene call, TRBD2, was not cross checked with the DNA. TRBV21-1 is a recognized pseudogene. The CDR3 has 18 amino acids. This chain's CDR3 is CASSKGKRGRGARETQYF. The CDR3, as DNA: TGTGCCAGCAGCAAAGGTAAGAGGGGACGGGGGGCCAGGGAGACCCAGTACTTC.

This chain joins TRBV6-5 and TRBJ1-5, with D maybe TRBD1 (5 bases). Trimming stripped 6 bases from V and 2 bases from J, with 14 bases between. The CDR3 length is 15 residues. Germline V gives CDR1 MNHEY, CDR2 SVGAGI. CDR3 coding DNA: TGTGCCAGCAGAACAACTCAGGGTCGCAATCAGCCCCAGCATTTT. Translated: CASRTTQGRNQPQHF.

This chain uses TRBV19 with TRBJ1-2; TRBD1 matches 8 bases. CDR3 size: 15 residues. Germline values: CDR1 LNHDA, CDR2 SQIVND (reference sequence). Germline trimming cut 1 base from V and 8 bases from J; bases unmatched to any gene: 9. CDR3 bases: TGTGCCAGTAGTATAGTGGGGACAGGTCGTATGGGCTACACCTTC. Protein sequence: CASSIVGTGRMGYTF.

This clone was detected a few times. The chain joins TRBV19 to TRBJ2-7; 10 bases map to TRBD2. CDR3 length: 14 amino acids. Trimming at V came to 9 bases and at J to 4 bases, leaving 9 bases not matched to a gene. From germline, CDR1 is LNHDA and CDR2 SQIVND (reference sequence). CDR3 coding DNA: TGTGCCAGCCGGAGCGGGGGGGAACGGTACGAGCAGTACTTC. The encoded protein is CASRSGGERYEQYF.